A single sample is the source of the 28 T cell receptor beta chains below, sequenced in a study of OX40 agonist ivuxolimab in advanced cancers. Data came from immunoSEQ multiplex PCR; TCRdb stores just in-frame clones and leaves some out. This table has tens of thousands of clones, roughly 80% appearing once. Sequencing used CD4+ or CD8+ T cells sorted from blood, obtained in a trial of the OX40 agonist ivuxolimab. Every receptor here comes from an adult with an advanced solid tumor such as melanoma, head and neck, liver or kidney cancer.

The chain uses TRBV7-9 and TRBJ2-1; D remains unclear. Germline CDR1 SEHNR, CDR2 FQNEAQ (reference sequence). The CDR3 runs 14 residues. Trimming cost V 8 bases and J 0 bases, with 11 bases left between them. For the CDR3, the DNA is TGTGCCAGCCGAAGCAGACTCTCCTACAATGAGCAGTTCTTC. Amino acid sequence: CASRSRLSYNEQFF. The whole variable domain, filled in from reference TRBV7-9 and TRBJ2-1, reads DTGVSQNPRHKITKRGQNVTFRCDPISEHNRLYWYRQTLGQGPEFLTYFQNEAQLEKSRLLSDRFSAERPKGSFSTLEIQRTEQGDSAMYLCASRSRLSYNEQFFGPGTRLTVL.

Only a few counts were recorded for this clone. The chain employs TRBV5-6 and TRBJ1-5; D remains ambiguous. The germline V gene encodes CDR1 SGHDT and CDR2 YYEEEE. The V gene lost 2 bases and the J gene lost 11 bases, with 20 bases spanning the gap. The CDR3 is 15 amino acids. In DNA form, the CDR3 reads TGTGCCAGCAGCTTACGGGCCTCCCGAGGGTCGGCCCAGCATTTT. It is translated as CASSLRASRGSAQHF.

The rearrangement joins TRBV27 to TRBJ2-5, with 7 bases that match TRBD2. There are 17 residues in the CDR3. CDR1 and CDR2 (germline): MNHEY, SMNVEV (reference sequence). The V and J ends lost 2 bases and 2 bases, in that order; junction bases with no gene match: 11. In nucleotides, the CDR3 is TGTGCCAGCAGTTTAATACCCTGGGGGGGGTCGCAAGAGACCCAGTACTTC. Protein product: CASSLIPWGGSQETQYF.

The CDR3 loop is CASSLRPSYEQYF. In DNA, the CDR3 is TGTGCCAGCAGCTTAAGACCCTCCTACGAGCAGTACTTC. V and J are TRBV7-3 and TRBJ2-7; unclear D gene. Germline values: CDR1 SGHTA, CDR2 FQGTGA. The ends were cut back, 1 base at V and 0 bases at J, with 4 bases in the middle. The CDR3 has 13 amino acids.

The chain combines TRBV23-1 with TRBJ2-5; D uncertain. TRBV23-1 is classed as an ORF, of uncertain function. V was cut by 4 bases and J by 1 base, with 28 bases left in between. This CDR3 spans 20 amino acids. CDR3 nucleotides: TGCGCCAGCAGTCTCCCTTCTTTCCCCCGAAGGGATGGTCCCCAAGAGACCCAGTACTTC. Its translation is CASSLPSFPRRDGPQETQYF.

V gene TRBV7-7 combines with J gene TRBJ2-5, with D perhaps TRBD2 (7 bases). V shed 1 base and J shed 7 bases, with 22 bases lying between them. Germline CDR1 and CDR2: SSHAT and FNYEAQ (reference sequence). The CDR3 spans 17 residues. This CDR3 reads CASSLGWGAGETRTQYF. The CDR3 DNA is TGTGCCAGCAGCTTAGGCTGGGGGGCGGGAGAAACGAGGACCCAGTACTTC.

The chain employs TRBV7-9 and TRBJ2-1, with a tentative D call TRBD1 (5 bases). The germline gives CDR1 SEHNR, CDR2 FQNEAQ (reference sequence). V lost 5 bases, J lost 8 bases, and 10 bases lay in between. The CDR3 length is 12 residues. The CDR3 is CASSTQGYEQFF. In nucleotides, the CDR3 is TGTGCCAGCAGCACCCAGGGATATGAGCAGTTCTTC. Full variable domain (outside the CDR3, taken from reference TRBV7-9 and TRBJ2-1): DTGVSQNPRHKITKRGQNVTFRCDPISEHNRLYWYRQTLGQGPEFLTYFQNEAQLEKSRLLSDRFSAERPKGSFSTLEIQRTEQGDSAMYLCASSTQGYEQFFGPGTRLTVL.

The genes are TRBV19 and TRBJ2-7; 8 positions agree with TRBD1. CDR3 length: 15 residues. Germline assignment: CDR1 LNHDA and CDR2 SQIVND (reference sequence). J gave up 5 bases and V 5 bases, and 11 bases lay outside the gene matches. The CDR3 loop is CASSGPGQAVNEQYF. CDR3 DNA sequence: TGTGCCAGTAGTGGTCCGGGACAGGCAGTCAACGAGCAGTACTTC.

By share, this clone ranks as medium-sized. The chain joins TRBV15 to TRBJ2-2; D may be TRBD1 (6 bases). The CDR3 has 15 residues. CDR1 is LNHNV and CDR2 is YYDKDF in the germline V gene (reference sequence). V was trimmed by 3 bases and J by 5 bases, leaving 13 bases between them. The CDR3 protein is CATSRRAGETGELFF. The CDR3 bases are TGTGCCACCAGCAGGAGGGCAGGGGAAACCGGGGAGCTGTTTTTT.

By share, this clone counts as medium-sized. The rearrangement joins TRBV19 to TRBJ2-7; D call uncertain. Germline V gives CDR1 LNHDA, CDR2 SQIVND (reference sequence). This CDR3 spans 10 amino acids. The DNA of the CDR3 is TGTGCTTTGATACGCTACGAGCAGTACTTC. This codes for CALIRYEQYF.

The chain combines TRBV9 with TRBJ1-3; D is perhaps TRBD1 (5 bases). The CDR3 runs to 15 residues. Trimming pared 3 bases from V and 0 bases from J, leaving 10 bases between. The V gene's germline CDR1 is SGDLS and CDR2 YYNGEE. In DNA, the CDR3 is TGTGCCAGCAGCGATCGGGGCTCCTCTGGAAACACCATATATTTT. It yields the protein CASSDRGSSGNTIYF.

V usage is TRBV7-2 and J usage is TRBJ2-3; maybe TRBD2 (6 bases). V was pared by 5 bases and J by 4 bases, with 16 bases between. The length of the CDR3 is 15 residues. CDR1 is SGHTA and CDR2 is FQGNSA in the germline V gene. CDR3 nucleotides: TGTGCCAGCAGCCGATTCACGCGGGGCCCAGATACGCAGTATTTT. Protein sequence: CASSRFTRGPDTQYF.

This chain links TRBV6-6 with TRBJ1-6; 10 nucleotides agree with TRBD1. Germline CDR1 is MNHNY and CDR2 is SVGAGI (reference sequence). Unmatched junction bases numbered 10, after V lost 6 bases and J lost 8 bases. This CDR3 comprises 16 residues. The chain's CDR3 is CASSVITGTGDSPLHF. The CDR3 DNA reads TGTGCCAGCAGCGTCATTACCGGGACAGGGGATTCACCCCTCCACTTT.

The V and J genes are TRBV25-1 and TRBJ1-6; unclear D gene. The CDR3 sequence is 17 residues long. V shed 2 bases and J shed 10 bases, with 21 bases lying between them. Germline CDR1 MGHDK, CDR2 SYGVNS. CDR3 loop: CASSERSPLASLSPLHF. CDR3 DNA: TGTGCCAGCAGTGAAAGGAGCCCACTGGCCTCTTTATCACCCCTCCACTTT.

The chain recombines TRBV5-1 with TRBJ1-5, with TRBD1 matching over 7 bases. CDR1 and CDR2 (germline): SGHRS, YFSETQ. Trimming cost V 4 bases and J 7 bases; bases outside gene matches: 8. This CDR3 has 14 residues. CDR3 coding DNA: TGCGCCAGCAGCCAAAACCTAGGGGGCCAGCCCCAGCATTTT. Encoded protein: CASSQNLGGQPQHF.

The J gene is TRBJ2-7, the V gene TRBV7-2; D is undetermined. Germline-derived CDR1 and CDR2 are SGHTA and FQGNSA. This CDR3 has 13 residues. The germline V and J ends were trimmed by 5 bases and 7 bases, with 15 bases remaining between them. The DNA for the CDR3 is TGTGCCAGCAGCGCAATGCTAACAGCAGAGCAGTACTTC. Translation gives CASSAMLTAEQYF.

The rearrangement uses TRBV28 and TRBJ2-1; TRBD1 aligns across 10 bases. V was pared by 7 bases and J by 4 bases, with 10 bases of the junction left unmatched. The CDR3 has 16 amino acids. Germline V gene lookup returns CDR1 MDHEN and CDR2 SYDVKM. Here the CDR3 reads CASIYGDRGPYNEQFF. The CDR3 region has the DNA TGTGCCAGCATTTACGGGGACAGGGGACCTTACAATGAGCAGTTCTTC.

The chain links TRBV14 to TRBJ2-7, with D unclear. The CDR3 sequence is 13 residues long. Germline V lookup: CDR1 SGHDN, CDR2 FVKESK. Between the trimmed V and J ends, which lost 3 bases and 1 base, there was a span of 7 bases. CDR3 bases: TGTGCCAGCAGCCATTCAGATTCCTACGAGCAGTACTTC. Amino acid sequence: CASSHSDSYEQYF.

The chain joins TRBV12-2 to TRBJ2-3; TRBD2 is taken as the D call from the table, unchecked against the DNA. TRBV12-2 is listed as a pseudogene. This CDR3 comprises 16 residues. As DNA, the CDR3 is TGTGCAAGTCGCTTAAACTGCGGGGGTAGCACAGATACGCAGTATTTT. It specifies CASRLNCGGSTDTQYF.

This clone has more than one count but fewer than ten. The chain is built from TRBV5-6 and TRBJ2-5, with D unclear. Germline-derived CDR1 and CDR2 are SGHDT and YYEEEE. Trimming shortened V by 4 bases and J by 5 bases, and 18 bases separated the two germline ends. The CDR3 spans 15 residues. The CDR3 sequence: CASSTPGRPRETQYF. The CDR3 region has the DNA TGTGCCAGCAGCACCCCCGGACGGCCGAGGGAGACCCAGTACTTC.

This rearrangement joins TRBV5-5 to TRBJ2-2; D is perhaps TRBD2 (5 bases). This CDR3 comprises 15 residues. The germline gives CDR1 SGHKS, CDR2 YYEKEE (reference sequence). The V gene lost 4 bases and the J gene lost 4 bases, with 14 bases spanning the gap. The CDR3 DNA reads TGTGCCAGCAGCCGGCCCCCCGCGGGCACCGGGGAGCTGTTTTTT. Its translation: CASSRPPAGTGELFF. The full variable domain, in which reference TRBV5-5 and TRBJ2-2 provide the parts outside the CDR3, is DAGVTQSPTHLIKTRGQQVTLRCSPISGHKSVSWYQQVLGQGPQFIFQYYEKEERGRGNFPDRFSARQFPNYSSELNVNALLLGDSALYLCASSRPPAGTGELFFGEGSRLTVL.

This CDR3 reads CASSAGPGGTDEQYF. The CDR3 DNA sequence: TGTGCCAGCAGCGCTGGCCCAGGGGGAACCGACGAGCAGTACTTC. The chain has TRBV9 and TRBJ2-7, with 7 bases that match TRBD1. V shed 3 bases and J 5 bases; nucleotides not matched to a gene: 11. The CDR3 is made up of 15 amino acids. Germline values: CDR1 SGDLS, CDR2 YYNGEE.

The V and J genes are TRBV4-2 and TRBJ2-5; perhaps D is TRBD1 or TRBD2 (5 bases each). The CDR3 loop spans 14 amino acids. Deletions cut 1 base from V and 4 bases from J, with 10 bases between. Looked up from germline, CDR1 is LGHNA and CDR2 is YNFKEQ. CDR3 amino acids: CASSQGQGPETQYF. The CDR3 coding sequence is TGTGCCAGCAGCCAAGGGCAGGGACCAGAGACCCAGTACTTC.

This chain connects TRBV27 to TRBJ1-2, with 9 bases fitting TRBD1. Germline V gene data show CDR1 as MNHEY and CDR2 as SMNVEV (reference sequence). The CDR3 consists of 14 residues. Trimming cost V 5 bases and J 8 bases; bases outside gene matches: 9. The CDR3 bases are TGTGCCAGCAGTCAGGGACAGGGTCATAGAGGCTACACCTTC. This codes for CASSQGQGHRGYTF.

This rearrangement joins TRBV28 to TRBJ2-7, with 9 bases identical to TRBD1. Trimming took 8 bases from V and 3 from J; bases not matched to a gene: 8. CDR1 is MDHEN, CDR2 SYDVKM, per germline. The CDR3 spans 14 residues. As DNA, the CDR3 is TGTGCCAGCGACGCCCGGGACAGGGACTACGAGCAGTACTTC. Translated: CASDARDRDYEQYF.

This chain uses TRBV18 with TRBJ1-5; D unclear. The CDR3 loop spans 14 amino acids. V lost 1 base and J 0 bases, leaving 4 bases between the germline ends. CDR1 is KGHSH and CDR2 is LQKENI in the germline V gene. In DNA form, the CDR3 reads TGTGCCAGCTCACCACAGTATAGCAATCAGCCCCAGCATTTT. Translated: CASSPQYSNQPQHF.

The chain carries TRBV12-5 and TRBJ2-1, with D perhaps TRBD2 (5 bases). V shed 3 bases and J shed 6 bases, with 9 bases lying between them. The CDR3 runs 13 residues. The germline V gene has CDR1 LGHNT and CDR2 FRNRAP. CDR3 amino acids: CASGLSSVNEQFF. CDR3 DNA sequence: TGTGCTAGTGGTTTAAGTAGCGTCAATGAGCAGTTCTTC.

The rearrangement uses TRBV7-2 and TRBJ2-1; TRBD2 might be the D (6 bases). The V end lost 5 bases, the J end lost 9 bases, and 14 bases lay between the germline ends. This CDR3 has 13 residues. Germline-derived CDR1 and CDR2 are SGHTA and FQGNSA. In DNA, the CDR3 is TGTGCCAGCAGCCCGGGGCGGGACCGTGAGCAGTTCTTC. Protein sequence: CASSPGRDREQFF.